Here is one TCR beta chain with its context. As handled by the study authors: Estimation of nucleated cell counts was performed using reference gene primer amplification. Measured with immunoSEQ multiplex PCR; TCRdb has only the in-frame clones, and not every one. Clone size and the V and J calls come from that table; the DNA yielded D and trimming. The sample lists 300,000 to 350,000 clones, roughly 87% occurring once. This entry comes from a study of blood T cell repertoires in COVID-19. The CDR3 contains 16 residues. V lost 4 bases, J lost 7 bases, and 18 bases lay in between. Germline assignment: CDR1 SGHDT and CDR2 YYEEEE.

This chain connects TRBV5-6 to TRBJ1-6, with D perhaps matching TRBD1 (6 bases). Sequenced sample: peripheral blood. The TCR originated in a man aged 25 to 45 with COVID-19, enrolled during active disease. The CDR3 coding sequence is TGTGCCAGCAGCGCAGGAACAGGGTATGGCAATTCACCCCTCCACTTT. Its protein is CASSAGTGYGNSPLHF.